The 4 T cell receptor beta chains below all came from one sample that was sequenced in a study of cytomegalovirus exposure and HLA in healthy donors. PCR used 60 Vbeta primers and 13 Jbeta primers. Clones were read by immunoSEQ multiplex PCR, and TCRdb kept only the in-frame ones, dropping some. This table holds 200,000 to 250,000 clones, 82% found once. Sequenced input: PBMCs. These receptors all come from a middle-aged woman in good health and CMV-seropositive.

The rearrangement links TRBV19 to TRBJ2-3; 8 bases line up with TRBD1. This CDR3 comprises 15 residues. With V trimmed by 7 bases and J by 1 base, 7 bases remained unmatched. Germline V CDR1 and CDR2: LNHDA, SQIVND (reference sequence). The CDR3 nucleotides read TGTGCCAGTAACGCGAACAGGGGGGGCACAGATACGCAGTATTTT. Its translation is CASNANRGGTDTQYF.

The J gene is TRBJ2-3, the V gene TRBV9; 10 positions match TRBD2. V shed 0 bases and J 4 bases; nucleotides not matched to a gene: 5. CDR1 is SGDLS, CDR2 YYNGEE, per germline. The CDR3 extends over 16 amino acids. The CDR3 region has the DNA TGTGCCAGCAGCGTAGGCAGCGGGGGGGGCGCAGATACGCAGTATTTT. Protein product: CASSVGSGGGADTQYF.

V and J are TRBV5-4 and TRBJ1-2; 7 nucleotides match TRBD1. CDR3 length: 14 amino acids. Germline V lookup: CDR1 SGHNT, CDR2 YYREEE (reference sequence). J lost 12 bases, V lost 0 bases, and 11 bases had no gene match. CDR3 nucleotides: TGTGCCAGCAGCTTGGCCGGGTTACGACAGGGCCACACCTTC. This sequence encodes CASSLAGLRQGHTF.

The rearrangement links TRBV5-1 to TRBJ2-3; tentatively, D is TRBD2 (6 bases). V was shortened by 2 bases and J by 4 bases, with 8 bases between the two germline ends. The CDR3 covers 13 residues. Germline-derived CDR1 and CDR2 are SGHRS and YFSETQ. In DNA form, the CDR3 reads TGCGCCAGCAGCTTAGGGGAGGCAGATACGCAGTATTTT. Translated, it gives CASSLGEADTQYF.